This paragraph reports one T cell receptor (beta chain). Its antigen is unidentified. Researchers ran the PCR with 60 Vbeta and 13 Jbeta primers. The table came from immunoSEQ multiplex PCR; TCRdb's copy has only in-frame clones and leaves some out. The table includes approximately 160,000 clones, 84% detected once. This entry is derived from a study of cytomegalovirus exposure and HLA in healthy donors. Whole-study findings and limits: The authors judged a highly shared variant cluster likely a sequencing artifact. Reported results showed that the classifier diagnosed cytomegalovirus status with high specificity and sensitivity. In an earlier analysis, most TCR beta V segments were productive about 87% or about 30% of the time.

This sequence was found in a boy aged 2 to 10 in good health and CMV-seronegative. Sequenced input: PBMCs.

The CDR3 nucleotides read TGTGCCAGCAGCCCGGGACAGGTATTTTCCTACGAGCAGTACTTC. It translates to CASSPGQVFSYEQYF. V and J are TRBV6-6 and TRBJ2-7, with TRBD1 matching 8 bases. The CDR3 extends over 15 amino acids. Germline CDR1 and CDR2: MNHNY and SVGAGI (reference sequence). V trimming: 6 bases; J trimming: 1 base; junction bases outside the gene matches: 8.